Included here is one T cell receptor beta chain sequence, with context. One junction end does not reproduce the germline sequence, and a read error may be involved. This specimen belongs to a study of cytomegalovirus exposure and HLA in healthy donors. The PCR ran on 60 Vbeta and 13 Jbeta primers. Sequenced by immunoSEQ multiplex PCR; TCRdb stores in-frame clones only, minus some. The sample holds about 100,000 clones, approximately 72% seen once. Germline CDR1 reads SEHNR; CDR2 reads FQNEAQ (reference sequence). The CDR3 contains 13 residues. The receptor was derived from a woman in her 40s in good health and CMV-seronegative. The rearrangement uses TRBV7-9 and TRBJ1-6; 7 bases match TRBD1. Specimen: PBMCs. This CDR3 reads CSSSADRVAPLHF. CDR3 nucleotide sequence: TGTTCCAGCAGCGCCGACAGGGTAGCACCCCTCCACTTT.